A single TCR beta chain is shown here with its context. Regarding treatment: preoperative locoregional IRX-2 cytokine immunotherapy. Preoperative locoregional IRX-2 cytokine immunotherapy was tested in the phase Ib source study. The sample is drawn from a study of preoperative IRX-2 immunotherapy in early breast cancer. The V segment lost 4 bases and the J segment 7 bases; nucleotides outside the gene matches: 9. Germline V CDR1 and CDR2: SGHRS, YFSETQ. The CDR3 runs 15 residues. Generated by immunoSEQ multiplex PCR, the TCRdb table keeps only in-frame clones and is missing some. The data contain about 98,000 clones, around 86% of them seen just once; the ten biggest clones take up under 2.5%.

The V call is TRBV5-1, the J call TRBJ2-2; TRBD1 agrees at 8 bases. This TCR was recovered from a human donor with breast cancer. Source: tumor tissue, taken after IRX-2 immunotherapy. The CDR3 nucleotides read TGCGCCAGCAGCCCGGACAGGGTCCGGTTCGGGGAGCTGTTTTTT. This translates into CASSPDRVRFGELFF.